Sequencing of this TCR beta chain was carried out in a study of blood T cells in healthy people across ages. Study-level findings and limits: Diversity of TCR beta per million T cells declined in a roughly linear way with age.

Germline-derived CDR1 and CDR2 are MDHEN and SYDVKM. The CDR3 covers 14 residues. Trimming left V 3 bases short and J 8 bases short, with 13 bases between. Combining a sample-barcoded 5' primer with a J-beta primer mix, a second PCR ran for about 6 to 12 cycles. TCRdb reprocessed the 5' RACE reads via MiXCR and lists one record per CDR3 protein. This sample has 450,000 to 650,000 distinct CDR3 sequences, with 24% found just once. In regard to this clonotype: The antigen remains unidentified.

A further study also used this sample, focusing on T cells of mothers and their children. That paper adds: In each mother, TCR beta CDR3 reads exceeded 10 million; in each child, they numbered 3 million to 3.5 million.

The rearrangement links TRBV28 to TRBJ1-4; D not resolved. This clonotype was obtained from a boy between 10 and 17 years old in good health. What was sequenced was blood. The CDR3 nucleotides read TGTGCCAGCAGTTTGGGCCTAACCCGCGAAAAACTGTTTTTT. Translating it yields CASSLGLTREKLFF.